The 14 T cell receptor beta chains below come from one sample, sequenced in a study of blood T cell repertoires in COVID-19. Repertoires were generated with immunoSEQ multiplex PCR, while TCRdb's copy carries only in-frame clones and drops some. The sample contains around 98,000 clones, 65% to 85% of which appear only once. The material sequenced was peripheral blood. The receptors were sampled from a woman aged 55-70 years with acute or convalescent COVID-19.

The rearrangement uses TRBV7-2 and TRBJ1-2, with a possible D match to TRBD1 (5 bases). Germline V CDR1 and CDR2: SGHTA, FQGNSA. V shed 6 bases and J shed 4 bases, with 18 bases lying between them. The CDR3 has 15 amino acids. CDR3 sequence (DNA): TGTGCCAGCAGAAAAGAATTCAGGGCTGGCTATGGCTACACCTTC. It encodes CASRKEFRAGYGYTF. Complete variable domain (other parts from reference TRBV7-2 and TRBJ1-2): GAGVSQSPSNKVTEKGKDVELRCDPISGHTALYWYRQSLGQGLEFLIYFQGNSAPDKSGLPSDRFSAERTGGSVSTLTIQRTQQEDSAVYLCASRKEFRAGYGYTFGSGTRLTVV.

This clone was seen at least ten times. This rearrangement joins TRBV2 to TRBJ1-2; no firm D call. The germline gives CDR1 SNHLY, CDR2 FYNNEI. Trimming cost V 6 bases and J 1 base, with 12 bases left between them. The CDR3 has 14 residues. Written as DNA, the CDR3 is TGTGCCAGCAGCCCCCTATCCGGTAACTATGGCTACACCTTC. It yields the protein CASSPLSGNYGYTF.

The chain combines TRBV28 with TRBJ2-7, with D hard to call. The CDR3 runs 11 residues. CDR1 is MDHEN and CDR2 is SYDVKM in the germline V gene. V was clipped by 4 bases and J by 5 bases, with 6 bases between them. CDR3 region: CASSYSDEQYF. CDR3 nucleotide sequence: TGTGCCAGCAGTTATTCAGACGAGCAGTACTTC.

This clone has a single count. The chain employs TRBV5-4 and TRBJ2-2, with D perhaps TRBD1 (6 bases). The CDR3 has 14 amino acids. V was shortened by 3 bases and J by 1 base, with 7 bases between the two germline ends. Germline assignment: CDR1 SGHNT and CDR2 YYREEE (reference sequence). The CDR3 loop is CASSSGQNTGELFF. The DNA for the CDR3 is TGTGCCAGCAGCTCGGGACAGAACACCGGGGAGCTGTTTTTT.

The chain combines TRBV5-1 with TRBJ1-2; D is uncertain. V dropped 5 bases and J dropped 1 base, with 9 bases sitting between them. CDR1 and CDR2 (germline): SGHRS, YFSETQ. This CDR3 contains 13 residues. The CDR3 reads CASSSTFNYGYTF. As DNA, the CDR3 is TGCGCCAGCAGTTCGACATTTAACTATGGCTACACCTTC.

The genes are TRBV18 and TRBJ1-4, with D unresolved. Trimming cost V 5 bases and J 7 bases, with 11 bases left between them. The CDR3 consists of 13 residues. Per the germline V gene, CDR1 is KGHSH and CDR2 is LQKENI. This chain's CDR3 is CASSAVEGEKLFF. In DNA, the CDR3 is TGTGCCAGCTCAGCCGTAGAGGGTGAAAAACTGTTTTTT.

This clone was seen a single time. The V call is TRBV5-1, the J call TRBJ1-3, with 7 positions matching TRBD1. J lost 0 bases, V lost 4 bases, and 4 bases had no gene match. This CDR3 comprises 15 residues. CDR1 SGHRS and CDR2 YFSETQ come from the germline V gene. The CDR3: CASSPRDSSGNTIYF. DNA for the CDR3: TGCGCCAGCAGCCCGAGGGACAGCTCTGGAAACACCATATATTTT.

The CDR3 sequence is CASRQHNYGYTF. The CDR3 DNA sequence: TGTGCCAGCAGACAGCACAACTATGGCTACACCTTC. The J gene is TRBJ1-2, the V gene TRBV28, with D unresolved. V lost 6 bases, J lost 2 bases, and 7 bases lay in between. The CDR3 sequence is 12 residues long. Germline loops: CDR1 MDHEN, CDR2 SYDVKM.

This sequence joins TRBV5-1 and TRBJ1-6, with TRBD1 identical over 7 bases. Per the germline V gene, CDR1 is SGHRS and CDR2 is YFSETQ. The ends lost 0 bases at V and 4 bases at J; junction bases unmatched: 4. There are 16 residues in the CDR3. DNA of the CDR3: TGCGCCAGCAGCTTGGGACAGGGACAATATAATTCACCCCTCCACTTT. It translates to CASSLGQGQYNSPLHF. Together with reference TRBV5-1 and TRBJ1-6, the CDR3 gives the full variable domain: KAGVTQTPRYLIKTRGQQVTLSCSPISGHRSVSWYQQTPGQGLQFLFEYFSETQRNKGNFPGRFSGRQFSNSRSEMNVSTLELGDSALYLCASSLGQGQYNSPLHFGNGTRLTVT.

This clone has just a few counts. CDR3: CASSAGTVLEQYF. In DNA, the CDR3 is TGTGCCAGCAGCGCCGGGACAGTGCTCGAGCAGTACTTC. This rearrangement joins TRBV2 to TRBJ2-7; TRBD1 aligns across 7 bases. Germline CDR1 is SNHLY and CDR2 is FYNNEI. The CDR3 totals 13 residues. Trimming cost V 6 bases and J 6 bases; bases outside gene matches: 8.

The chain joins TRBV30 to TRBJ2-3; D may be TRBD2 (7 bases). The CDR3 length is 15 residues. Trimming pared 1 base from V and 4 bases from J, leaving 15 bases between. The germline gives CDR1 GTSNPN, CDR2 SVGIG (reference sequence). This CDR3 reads CAWSGGGQGSDTQYF. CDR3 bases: TGTGCCTGGAGTGGGGGGGGCCAGGGTTCAGATACGCAGTATTTT.

CDR3 nucleotide sequence: TGTGCCAGCTCACCTGGGACAGCTGAAGCTTTCTTT. It specifies CASSPGTAEAFF. The gene calls are TRBV18 and TRBJ1-1; 7 nucleotides line up with TRBD1. This CDR3 contains 12 residues. Unmatched junction bases numbered 1, after V lost 3 bases and J lost 6 bases. Germline V CDR1 and CDR2: KGHSH, LQKENI.

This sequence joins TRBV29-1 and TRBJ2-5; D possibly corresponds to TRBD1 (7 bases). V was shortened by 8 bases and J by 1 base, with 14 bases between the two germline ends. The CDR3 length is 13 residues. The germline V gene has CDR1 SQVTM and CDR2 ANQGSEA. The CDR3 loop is CSYNRGGQETQYF. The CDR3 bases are TGCAGCTACAACAGGGGAGGCCAAGAGACCCAGTACTTC.

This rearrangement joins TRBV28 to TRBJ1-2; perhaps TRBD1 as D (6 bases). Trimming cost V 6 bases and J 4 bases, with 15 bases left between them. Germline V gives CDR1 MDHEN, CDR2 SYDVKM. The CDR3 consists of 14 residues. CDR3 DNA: TGTGCCAGCAGCTCGATGACAGGTGCCTATGGCTACACCTTC. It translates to CASSSMTGAYGYTF.